This T cell receptor beta chain came from a study of OX40 agonist ivuxolimab in advanced cancers. Study context: Patients with hepatocellular carcinoma, melanoma, renal cell or head and neck cancer made up the dose-escalation patients. Study observations and caveats: The study found among the lowest clonal expansion in partial responders at 0.1-3.0 mg/kg. CD4+ and CD8+ blood T cells expanded clonally by week 6 at 0.1 to 3.0 mg/kg. Expanded clones were, on average, more numerous among CD8+ T cells than CD4+.

About this clone: The antigen is not known.

This CDR3 region has 14 residues. Germline lookup yields CDR1 SGHTA and CDR2 FQGTGA. V was pared by 5 bases and J by 10 bases, with 3 bases of the junction left unmatched. Using immunoSEQ multiplex PCR, the repertoire was profiled, and TCRdb retains in-frame clones only, with some absent. The sample has under 20,000 clones, around 78% seen once. The sequence derives from an adult with an advanced solid tumor such as melanoma, head and neck, liver or kidney cancer. Here the sequenced sample was CD4+ or CD8+ T cells sorted from blood, taken in a trial of the OX40 agonist ivuxolimab. This sequence joins TRBV7-3 and TRBJ2-1; TRBD2 matches 15 bases. The CDR3 coding sequence is TGTGCCAGCAGCACGGGACTAGCGGGGGGCGAGCAGTTCTTC. It encodes CASSTGLAGGEQFF.